This entry is about one TCR beta chain. Its antigen remains unidentified. Second-dose schedules of about 4 or about 12 weeks were combined. These data come from a study of T cell responses to AZD1222 COVID-19 vaccine. Study-level findings and limits: The CD4 TCRs associated with vaccination extended across spike and predominated at 160-218 and 743-854. A mostly white British donor set with more females was recruited, and clonal diversity was possibly underestimated. Once two AZD1222 doses were given, Spike-specific TCR breadth and depth went up.

Only in-frame clones appear in the TCRdb table, and some are missing; sequencing was by immunoSEQ multiplex PCR. The repertoire consists of under 150,000 clones, with roughly 86% occurring once and the leading ten covering under 6%. The material was peripheral blood, obtained 28 days after the second AZD1222 dose. The clonotype originates from an adult who received the AZD1222 COVID-19 vaccine.

The CDR3 nucleotides are TGTGCCAGCAGCACCCGTGGCGAGGGGCCCTCCTACAATGAGCAGTTCTTC. It is translated as CASSTRGEGPSYNEQFF. The chain employs TRBV9 and TRBJ2-1, with D perhaps given as TRBD1 or TRBD2 (5 bases each). The germline gives CDR1 SGDLS, CDR2 YYNGEE. V was cut by 4 bases and J by 0 bases, with 17 bases left in between. This CDR3 comprises 17 residues. Looking up the rest from reference TRBV9 and TRBJ2-1 gives the full variable domain: DSGVTQTPKHLITATGQRVTLRCSPRSGDLSVYWYQQSLDQGLQFLIQYYNGEERAKGNILERFSAQQFPDLHSELNLSSLELGDSALYFCASSTRGEGPSYNEQFFGPGTRLTVL.